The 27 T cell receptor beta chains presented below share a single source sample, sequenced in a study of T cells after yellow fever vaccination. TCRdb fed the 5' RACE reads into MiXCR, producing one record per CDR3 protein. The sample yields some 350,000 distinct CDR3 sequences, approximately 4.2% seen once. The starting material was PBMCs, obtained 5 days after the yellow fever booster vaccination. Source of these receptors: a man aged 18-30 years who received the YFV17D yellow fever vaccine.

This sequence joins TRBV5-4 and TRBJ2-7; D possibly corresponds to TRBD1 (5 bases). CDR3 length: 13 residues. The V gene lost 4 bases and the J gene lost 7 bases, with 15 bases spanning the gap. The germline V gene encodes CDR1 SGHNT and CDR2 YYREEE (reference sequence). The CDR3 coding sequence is TGTGCCAGCAGCGGTGAAGGGGCCCAAGAGCAGTACTTC. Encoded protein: CASSGEGAQEQYF.

CDR3 sequence reads: CAISQRGAYNEQFF. The CDR3 coding sequence is TGTGCCATCAGTCAAAGGGGAGCCTACAATGAGCAGTTCTTC. V usage is TRBV10-3 and J usage is TRBJ2-1; D assignment may be TRBD1 or TRBD2 (5 bases each). The CDR3 length is 14 residues. Trimming removed 5 bases at V and 2 bases at J, with 10 bases between. CDR1 and CDR2 (germline): ENHRY, SYGVKD.

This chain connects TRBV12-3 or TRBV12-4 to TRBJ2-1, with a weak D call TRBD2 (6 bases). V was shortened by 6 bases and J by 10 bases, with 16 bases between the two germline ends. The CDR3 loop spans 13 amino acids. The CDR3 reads CASRLTGTVEQFF. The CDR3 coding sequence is TGTGCCAGCAGACTTACCGGGACTGTGGAGCAGTTCTTC.

The CDR3, as DNA: TGCAGCGTTGCTCGGTCGGGGGGGTTGGAGACCCAGTACTTC. This encodes CSVARSGGLETQYF. The rearrangement links TRBV29-1 to TRBJ2-5; 8 nucleotides match TRBD2. The CDR3 length is 14 residues. In germline, CDR1 is SQVTM, CDR2 ANQGSEA. V shed 4 bases and J 5 bases; nucleotides not matched to a gene: 9.

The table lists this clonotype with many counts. The CDR3 DNA reads TGCGCCAGCAGCTTGCTGGAGGGGGAGAACACTGAAGCTTTCTTT. This sequence encodes CASSLLEGENTEAFF. The chain carries TRBV5-1 and TRBJ1-1, with D possibly TRBD1 on 6 matching bases. Trimming left V 1 base short and J 1 base short, with 11 bases between. The CDR3 is 15 residues long. The V gene's germline CDR1 is SGHRS and CDR2 YFSETQ. The full variable domain, rest sourced from reference TRBV5-1 and TRBJ1-1, is KAGVTQTPRYLIKTRGQQVTLSCSPISGHRSVSWYQQTPGQGLQFLFEYFSETQRNKGNFPGRFSGRQFSNSRSEMNVSTLELGDSALYLCASSLLEGENTEAFFGQGTRLTVV.

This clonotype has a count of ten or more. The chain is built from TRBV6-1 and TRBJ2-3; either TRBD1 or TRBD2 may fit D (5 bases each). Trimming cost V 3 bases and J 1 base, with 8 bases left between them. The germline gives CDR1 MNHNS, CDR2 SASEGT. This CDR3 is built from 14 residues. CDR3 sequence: CASSEGVGTDTQYF. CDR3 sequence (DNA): TGTGCCAGCAGTGAGGGGGTAGGCACAGATACGCAGTATTTT.

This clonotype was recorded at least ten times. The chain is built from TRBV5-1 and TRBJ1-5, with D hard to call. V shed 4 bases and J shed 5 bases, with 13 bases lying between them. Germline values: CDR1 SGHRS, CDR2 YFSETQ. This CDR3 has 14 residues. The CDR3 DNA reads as TGCGCCAGCAGCCCACTCGGGCCCCATCAGCCCCAGCATTTT. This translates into CASSPLGPHQPQHF.

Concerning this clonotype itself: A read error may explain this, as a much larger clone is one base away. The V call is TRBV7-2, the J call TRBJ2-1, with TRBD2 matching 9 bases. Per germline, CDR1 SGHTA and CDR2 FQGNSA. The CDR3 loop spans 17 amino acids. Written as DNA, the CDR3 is TGTGCCAGCAGCTTCGGCGGGGGGGGATCAGTCCCCAATGAGCAGGTCTTC. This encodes CASSFGGGGSVPNEQVF.

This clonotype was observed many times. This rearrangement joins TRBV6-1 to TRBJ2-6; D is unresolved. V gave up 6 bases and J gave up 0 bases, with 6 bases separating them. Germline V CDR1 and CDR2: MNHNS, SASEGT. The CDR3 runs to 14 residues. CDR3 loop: CASRSFSGANVLTF. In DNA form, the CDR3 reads TGTGCCAGCAGATCGTTCTCTGGGGCCAACGTCCTGACTTTC.

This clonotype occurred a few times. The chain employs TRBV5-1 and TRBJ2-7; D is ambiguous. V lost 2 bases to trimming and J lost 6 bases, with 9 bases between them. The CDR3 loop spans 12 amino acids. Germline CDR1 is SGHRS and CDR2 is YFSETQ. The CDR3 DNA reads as TGCGCCAGCAGCTTCCTGGGCTCCGAGCAGTACTTC. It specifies CASSFLGSEQYF.

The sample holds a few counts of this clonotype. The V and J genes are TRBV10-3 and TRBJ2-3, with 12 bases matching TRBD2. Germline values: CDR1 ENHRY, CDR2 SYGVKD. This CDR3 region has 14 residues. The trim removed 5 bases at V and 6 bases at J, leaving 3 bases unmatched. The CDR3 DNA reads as TGTGCCATCAGTTCTAGCGGGGGGGCGGATACGCAGTATTTT. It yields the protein CAISSSGGADTQYF.

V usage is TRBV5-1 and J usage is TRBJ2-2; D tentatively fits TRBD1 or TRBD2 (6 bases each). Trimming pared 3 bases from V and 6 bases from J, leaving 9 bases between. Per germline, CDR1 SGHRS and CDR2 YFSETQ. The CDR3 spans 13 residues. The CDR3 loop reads CASSYGGSGELFF. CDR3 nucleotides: TGCGCCAGCAGCTACGGGGGCTCCGGGGAGCTGTTTTTT.

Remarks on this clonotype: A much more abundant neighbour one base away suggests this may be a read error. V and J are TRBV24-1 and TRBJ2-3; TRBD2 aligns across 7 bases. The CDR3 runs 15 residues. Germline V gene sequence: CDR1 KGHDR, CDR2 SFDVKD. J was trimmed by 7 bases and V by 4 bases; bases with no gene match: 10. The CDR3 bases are TGTGCCACCAGTGAATCCGGGACTATCGGTAATACGCAGTATTTT. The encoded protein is CATSESGTIGNTQYF.

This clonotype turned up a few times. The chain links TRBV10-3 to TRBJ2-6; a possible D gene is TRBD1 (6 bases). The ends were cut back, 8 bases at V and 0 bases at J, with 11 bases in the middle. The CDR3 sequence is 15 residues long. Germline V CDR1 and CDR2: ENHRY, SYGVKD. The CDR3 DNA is TGTGCCATCGGGACAAGGCTCTCTGGGGCCAACGTCCTGACTTTC. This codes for CAIGTRLSGANVLTF.

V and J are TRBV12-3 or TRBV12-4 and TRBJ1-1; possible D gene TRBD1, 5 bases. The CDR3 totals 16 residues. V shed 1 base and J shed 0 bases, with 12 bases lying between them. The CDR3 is CASSLGGELMNTEAFF. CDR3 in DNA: TGTGCCAGCAGTTTAGGGGGGGAACTCATGAACACTGAAGCTTTCTTT.

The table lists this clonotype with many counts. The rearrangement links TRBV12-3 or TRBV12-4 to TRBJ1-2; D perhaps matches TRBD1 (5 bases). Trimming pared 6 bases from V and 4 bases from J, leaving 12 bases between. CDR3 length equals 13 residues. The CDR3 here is CASSPRGGYGYTF. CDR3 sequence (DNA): TGTGCCAGCAGCCCGAGGGGCGGCTATGGCTACACCTTC.

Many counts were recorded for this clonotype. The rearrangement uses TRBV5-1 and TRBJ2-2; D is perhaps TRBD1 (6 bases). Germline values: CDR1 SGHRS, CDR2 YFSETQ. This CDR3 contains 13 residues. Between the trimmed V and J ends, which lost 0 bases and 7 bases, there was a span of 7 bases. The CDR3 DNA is TGCGCCAGCAGCTTGGACAGGGACGGGGAGCTGTTTTTT. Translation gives CASSLDRDGELFF. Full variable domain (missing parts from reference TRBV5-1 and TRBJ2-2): KAGVTQTPRYLIKTRGQQVTLSCSPISGHRSVSWYQQTPGQGLQFLFEYFSETQRNKGNFPGRFSGRQFSNSRSEMNVSTLELGDSALYLCASSLDRDGELFFGEGSRLTVL.

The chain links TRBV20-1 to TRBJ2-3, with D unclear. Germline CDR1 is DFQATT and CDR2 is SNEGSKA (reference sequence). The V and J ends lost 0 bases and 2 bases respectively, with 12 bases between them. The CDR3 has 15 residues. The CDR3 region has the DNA TGCAGTGCTAGAGAGAGGCGGACCTCCACAGATACGCAGTATTTT. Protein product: CSARERRTSTDTQYF.

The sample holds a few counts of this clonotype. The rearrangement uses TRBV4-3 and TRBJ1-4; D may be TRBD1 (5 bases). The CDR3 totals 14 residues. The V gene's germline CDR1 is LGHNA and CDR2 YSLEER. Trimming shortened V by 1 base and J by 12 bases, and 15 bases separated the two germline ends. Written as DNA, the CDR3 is TGCGCCAGCAGCCAAGTACCGGGACGCGCGGAACTGTTTTTT. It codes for CASSQVPGRAELFF.

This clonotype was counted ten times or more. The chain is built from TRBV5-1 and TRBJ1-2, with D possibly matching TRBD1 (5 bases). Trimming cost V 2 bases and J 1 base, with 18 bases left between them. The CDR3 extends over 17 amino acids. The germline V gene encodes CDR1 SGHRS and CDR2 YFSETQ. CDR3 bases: TGCGCCAGCAGCTTACCTGGGGGACGGGCCAATAACTATGGCTACACCTTC. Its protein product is CASSLPGGRANNYGYTF.

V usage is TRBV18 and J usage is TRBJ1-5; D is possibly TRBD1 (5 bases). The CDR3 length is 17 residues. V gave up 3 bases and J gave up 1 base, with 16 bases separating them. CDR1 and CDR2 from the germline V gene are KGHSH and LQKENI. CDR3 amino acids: CASSPSGGDLSNQPQHF. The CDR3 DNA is TGTGCCAGCTCACCGAGTGGGGGGGACTTAAGCAATCAGCCCCAGCATTTT.

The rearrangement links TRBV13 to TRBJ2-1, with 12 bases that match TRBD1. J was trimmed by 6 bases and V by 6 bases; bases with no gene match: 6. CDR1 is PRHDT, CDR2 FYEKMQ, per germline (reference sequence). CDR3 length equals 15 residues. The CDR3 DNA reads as TGTGCCAGCAGTACCCCGGGACAGGGGGCCAATGAGCAGTTCTTC. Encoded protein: CASSTPGQGANEQFF.

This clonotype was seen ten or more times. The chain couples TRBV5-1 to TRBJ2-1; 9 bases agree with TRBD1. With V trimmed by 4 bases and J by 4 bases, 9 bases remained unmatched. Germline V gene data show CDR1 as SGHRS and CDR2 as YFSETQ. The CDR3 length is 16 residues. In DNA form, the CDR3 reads TGCGCCAGCAGCAAAGAGACAGGGGGACCTTACAATGAGCAGTTCTTC. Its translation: CASSKETGGPYNEQFF.

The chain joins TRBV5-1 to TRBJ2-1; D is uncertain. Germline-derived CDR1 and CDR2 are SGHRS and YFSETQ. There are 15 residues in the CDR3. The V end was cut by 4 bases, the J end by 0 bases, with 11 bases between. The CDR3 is CASSPTVSSYNEQFF. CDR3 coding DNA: TGCGCCAGCAGCCCGACCGTGAGCTCCTACAATGAGCAGTTCTTC.

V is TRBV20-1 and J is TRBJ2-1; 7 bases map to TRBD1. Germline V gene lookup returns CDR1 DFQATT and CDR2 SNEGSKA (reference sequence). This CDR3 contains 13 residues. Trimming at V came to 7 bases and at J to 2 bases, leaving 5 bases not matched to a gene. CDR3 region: CSGDRATYNEQFF. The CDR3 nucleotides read TGCAGTGGAGACAGGGCGACCTACAATGAGCAGTTCTTC.

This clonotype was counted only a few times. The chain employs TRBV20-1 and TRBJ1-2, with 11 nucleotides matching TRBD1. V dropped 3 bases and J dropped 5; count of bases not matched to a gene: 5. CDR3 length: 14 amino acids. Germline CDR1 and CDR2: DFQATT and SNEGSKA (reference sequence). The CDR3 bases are TGCAGTGCTAGTGAGGGACAGGGGGGATATGGCTACACCTTC. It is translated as CSASEGQGGYGYTF.

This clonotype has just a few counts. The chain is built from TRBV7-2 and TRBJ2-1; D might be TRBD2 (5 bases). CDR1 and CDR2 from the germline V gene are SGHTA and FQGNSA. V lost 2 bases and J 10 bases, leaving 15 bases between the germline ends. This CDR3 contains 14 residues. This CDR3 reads CASSLPGEYREQFF. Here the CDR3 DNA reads TGTGCCAGCAGCTTACCCGGGGAGTACAGAGAGCAGTTCTTC.